A selection of T cell receptor beta chains follows, all from one sample in a study of OX40 agonist ivuxolimab in advanced cancers. Here immunoSEQ multiplex PCR was the method, and the copy in TCRdb shows in-frame clones only, minus some. Here the sample spans approximately 79,000 clones, 92% being singletons. Source: CD4+ or CD8+ T cells sorted from blood, taken in a trial of the OX40 agonist ivuxolimab. The receptors originated from an adult with an advanced solid tumor such as melanoma, head and neck, liver or kidney cancer. Both conserved end residues are trimmed from each CDR3. The D gene is left open where the match is weak.

ASSLWDREIGGEAF TRBJ1-1 TRBD1 TRBV11-2
ASSVGQGDPYEQY TRBJ2-7 TRBD1 TRBV9
ASGTGGGYT TRBJ1-2 TRBD1 TRBV9
ASSEDGARYNEQF TRBJ2-1 . TRBV6-1
ASSPQGGGVRDTEAF TRBJ1-1 . TRBV18
ASSPRDREYEQY TRBJ2-7 TRBD1 TRBV9
ASSQDRFVGEKLF TRBJ1-4 . TRBV4-2
ASSLGRGGTQY TRBJ2-5 . TRBV27
ASQGGGPPQH TRBJ1-5 TRBD1 TRBV10-2
ASSLSGTEAF TRBJ1-1 . TRBV27
SVVDYEQY TRBJ2-7 . TRBV29-1
ASSLGYGYT TRBJ1-2 . TRBV5-1
ASSEYNEQF TRBJ2-1 . TRBV27
ASSESGSYNEQF TRBJ2-1 . TRBV10-2
ASSEAVRTGGYQPQH TRBJ1-5 TRBD1 TRBV6-1
ASSLGGGGYNEQF TRBJ2-1 TRBD2 TRBV7-8
ASSGSGGAIYNEQF TRBJ2-1 TRBD2 TRBV9
ASSQAYPDRAYGYT TRBJ1-2 TRBD1 TRBV4-3
ASSWGGSSYEQY TRBJ2-7 TRBD2 TRBV19
ASSYRQGEAF TRBJ1-1 TRBD1 TRBV5-6
ASSIFPGPSWEQY TRBJ2-7 . TRBV19
ASSGSGGPGNEQF TRBJ2-1 TRBD2 TRBV9
ASSPDRDYEQY TRBJ2-7 TRBD1 TRBV11-3
ASSLDHGQGPSWTGELF TRBJ2-2 TRBD1 TRBV11-3
ASTRQGDTEAF TRBJ1-1 TRBD1 TRBV11-2
ASSLLAGGPDTQY TRBJ2-3 TRBD2 TRBV7-8
ASSLGTGGPLSNQPQH TRBJ1-5 TRBD1 TRBV5-6
ASSLGRGRESNQPQH TRBJ1-5 . TRBV7-6
ASSGSDRGHTGELF TRBJ2-2 TRBD1 TRBV7-9
ASSFQGGDTEAF TRBJ1-1 . TRBV7-9
ASSLLGIEAF TRBJ1-1 . TRBV7-9
ASSQVNPGPNSNQPQH TRBJ1-5 . TRBV4-2
ASAFGGGTGYT TRBJ1-2 . TRBV12-5
ASSPPDSLNQPQH TRBJ1-5 . TRBV6-6
ASSSRGNQPQH TRBJ1-5 . TRBV13
ASSVGAWTENSYEQY TRBJ2-7 . TRBV9
ASSGGGDQPQH TRBJ1-5 . TRBV6-5
ATSRDGGTANQPQH TRBJ1-5 . TRBV15
ASSPPVAGPVDEAF TRBJ1-1 . TRBV18
ASSYAPRGDRAAAF TRBJ1-1 TRBD1 TRBV7-2
AIRSGDGETQY TRBJ2-5 . TRBV10-3
AWSRVRYTDTQY TRBJ2-3 . TRBV30
ASSFYVGGLIYEQY TRBJ2-7 . TRBV7-4
ATMGDGGDSNQPQH TRBJ1-5 . TRBV19
ASSFGLAGGAPDTQY TRBJ2-3 TRBD2 TRBV5-4
ASSYWGGGPLNTEAF TRBJ1-1 . TRBV5-1
ASSVGGTEAF TRBJ1-1 . TRBV9
ASSYDRGQRANVLT TRBJ2-6 TRBD1 TRBV6-6
ASGYPGANVLT TRBJ2-6 . TRBV7-3
ASSLAPGAYNEQF TRBJ2-1 . TRBV7-8
ASSQLEGNTIY TRBJ1-3 . TRBV4-2
ASSFSRGGYEQY TRBJ2-7 TRBD2 TRBV27
ASSPDLGTGSYEQY TRBJ2-7 . TRBV9
ASSATGHLNYGYT TRBJ1-2 . TRBV7-9
ASSLARLQSSYEQY TRBJ2-7 . TRBV7-9